This T cell receptor beta chain was sequenced for a study of response to subunit inactivated influenza vaccine. This CDR3 comprises 16 residues. V was clipped by 1 base and J by 4 bases, with 13 bases between them. CDR1 and CDR2 from the germline V gene are SEHNR and FQNEAQ (reference sequence). In its sample, this clonotype was seen many times. Its target is not known. Study outcomes and limitations: It was suggested by the authors that few new T cells are recruited by each seasonal influenza vaccination.

TCRdb re-called the RT-PCR reads with MiXCR, one entry per CDR3 protein. The table shows about 650,000 distinct CDR3 sequences, with roughly 15% occurring only once. The sequences come from PBMCs from blood, collected less than 15 days before vaccination. The J gene is TRBJ2-2, the V gene TRBV7-9, with D perhaps matching TRBD2 (6 bases). This clonotype originated in a man in his fifties or sixties who received an inactivated influenza vaccine. The CDR3 loop is CASSLVGGTSTGELFF. CDR3 sequence (DNA): TGTGCCAGCAGCTTAGTAGGAGGGACGAGCACCGGGGAGCTGTTTTTT.